This entry concerns a single T cell receptor beta chain. This clone was seen a handful of times. The clone's antigen remains unknown. Per-base quality was not reported, and no clone a single base away is much larger than it. These data are taken from a study of vaccination effects on CD4 cells after COVID-19 (dated by TCRdb to 2021 to 2024). The study in broad terms: Post-vaccine samples across the study were collected a median of 72 days after the second dose, with a range of 14 to 241. In both COVID-19 convalescent patients and infection-naive vaccine recipients, the study compared SARS-CoV-2 spike-specific CD4+ TCR repertoires from before mRNA vaccination with those from after it. Altogether, some 11 COVID-19 convalescent patients and a few SARS-CoV-2-naive healthy vaccine recipients made up the full study. Cultures from other donors in the study were sequenced with the Oncomine TCR Beta short-read assay on an Illumina iSeq 100. Study-wide conclusions, independent of this receptor: The study was limited by a small number of convalescent patients, and early post-infection timepoints were lacking. At late post-vaccination timepoints, both infection-induced and vaccine-induced clones showed marked clonal contraction, consistent with waning T cell responses. In healthy vaccine recipients, vaccine-induced clones were almost all SARS-CoV-2 mono-reactive, with only 1 of 255 cross-reactive with common cold coronaviruses.

The library was generated by the immunoSEQ multiplex PCR assay. DNA from the CD4+ T cells that had been cultured and isolated underwent TCR beta CDR3 sequencing. The source study handled its data this way. The analysis removed non-productive TCR sequences, trimmed reads to the CDR3 region, and retained only CDR3s that were 7 or more amino acids long. The MANAFEST web app was used to pick out antigen-specific clonotypes by comparing their expansion in peptide wells with that in reference cultures. To count as positive, a clone had to show expansion at FDR<0.05 compared with the reference and with all other wells, an odds ratio above 5, and a frequency above 0.1% in two replicate wells. A clonotype was defined as cross-reactive if the clonotype was significantly expanded both in SARS-CoV-2 spike wells and in at least one common cold coronavirus spike condition. CDR3 similarity was assessed by Levenshtein distance with the stringdist R package, and unrooted trees were built with ape in R 3.6.1. TCRdb carries this immuneACCESS record with in-frame sequences only. Its versions omit some clonotypes, under half of them owing to an unresolved V gene in the studies checked, with the rest unexplained. V and J calls and clone size follow that table, whereas D and trimming were derived from the DNA. The sample profile shows about 16,000 clones; 55% to 75% of them were found once. The biggest ten clones account for 8% to 9.5% of the sample.

In the ViraFEST assay, PBMC were stimulated with viral peptide pools, and antigen-specific CD4+ T cell clonotypes were then identified by expansion using TCR sequencing. After around ten days of culture, CD4+ T cells were isolated with the EasySep CD4+ T cell isolation kit. Each participant received two doses of an mRNA SARS-CoV-2 vaccine, either BNT162b2 or mRNA-1273. Negative nucleocapsid antibody results before and after vaccination confirmed that the healthy vaccine recipients had no prior SARS-CoV-2 infection. Each well held fewer than 2.5 million PBMC cultured in IMDM containing roughly 5% human AB serum, roughly 9.6 IU/ml IL-2 and gentamicin, along with about 10 ug/ml peptides. On days 3 and 7, half of the culture medium was replaced with fresh IL-2-containing medium. Each peptide stimulation condition was cultured in triplicate wells unless otherwise noted. PBMC were separated from whole blood using Ficoll-Paque Plus gradient centrifugation and were then either cryopreserved at -140C or used fresh. The spike proteins of SARS-CoV-2 and of the common cold coronaviruses HCoV-NL63, HCoV-OC43 and HCoV-229E were spanned by overlapping peptide pools. The QIAamp micro DNA kit was used to extract genomic DNA from the cultured CD4+ T cells.

CDR1 and CDR2, looked up from the germline V gene, are KGHSH and LQKENI. Its CDR3 holds 13 amino acids, cysteine through phenylalanine. Of all the DNA, just the CDR3 is kept, 39 bases in frame from base 1. V gives up 6 bases and J gives up 0 bases, and the segment between their germline ends measures 7 bases. The sequences come from CD4+ T cells from PBMCs cultured with SARS-CoV-2 spike peptides, collected after COVID-19 vaccination. This specimen's cell subset or site label, per the study, means: SARS-CoV-2 spike overlapping peptide pool stimulation. This TCR derives from a human donor who received a COVID-19 vaccine. The chain is assembled from TRBV18 and TRBJ2-3; confidence is insufficient to name the D gene. The DNA is as follows: TGTGCCAGCTCTCTCGACAGCACAGATACGCAGTATTTT. It specifies CASSLDSTDTQYF. The CDR3 plus the reference TRBV18 and TRBJ2-3 genes for the other parts give the full variable domain: NAGVMQNPRHLVRRRGQEARLRCSPMKGHSHVYWYRQLPEEGLKFMVYLQKENIIDESGMPKERFSAEFPKEGPSILRIQQVVRGDSAAYFCASSLDSTDTQYFGPGTRLTVL.